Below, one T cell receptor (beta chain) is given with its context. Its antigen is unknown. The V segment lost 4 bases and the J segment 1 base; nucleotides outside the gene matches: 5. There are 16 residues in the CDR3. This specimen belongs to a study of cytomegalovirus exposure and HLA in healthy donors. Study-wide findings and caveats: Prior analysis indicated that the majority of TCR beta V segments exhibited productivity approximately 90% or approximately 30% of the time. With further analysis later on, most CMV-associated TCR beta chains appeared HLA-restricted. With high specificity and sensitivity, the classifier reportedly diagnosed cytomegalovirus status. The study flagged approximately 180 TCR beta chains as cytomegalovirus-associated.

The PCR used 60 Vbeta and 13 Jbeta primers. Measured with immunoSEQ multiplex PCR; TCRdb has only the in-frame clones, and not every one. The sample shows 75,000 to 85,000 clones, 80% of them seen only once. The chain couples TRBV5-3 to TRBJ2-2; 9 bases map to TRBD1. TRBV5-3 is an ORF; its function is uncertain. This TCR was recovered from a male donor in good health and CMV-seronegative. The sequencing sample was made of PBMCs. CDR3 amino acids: CARSIRTGVNTGELFF. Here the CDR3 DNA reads TGTGCCAGAAGCATACGGACAGGGGTGAACACCGGGGAGCTGTTTTTT.